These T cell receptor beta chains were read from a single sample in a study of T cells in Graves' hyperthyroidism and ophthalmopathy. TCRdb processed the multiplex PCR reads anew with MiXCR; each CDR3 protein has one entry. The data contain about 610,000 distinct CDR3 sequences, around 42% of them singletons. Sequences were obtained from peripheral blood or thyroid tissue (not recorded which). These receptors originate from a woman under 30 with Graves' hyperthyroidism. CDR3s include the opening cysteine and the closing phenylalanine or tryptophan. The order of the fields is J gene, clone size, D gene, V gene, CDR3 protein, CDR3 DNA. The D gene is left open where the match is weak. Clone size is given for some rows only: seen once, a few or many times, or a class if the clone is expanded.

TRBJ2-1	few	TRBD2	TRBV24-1	CATSDPGTSGRYEQFF	TGTGCCACCAGTGATCCCGGGACTAGCGGGAGATATGAGCAGTTCTTC
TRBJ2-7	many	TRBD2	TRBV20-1	CSAGSGRAYEQYF	TGCAGTGCCGGGAGCGGGAGGGCGTATGAGCAGTACTTC
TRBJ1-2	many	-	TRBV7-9	CASSPGQTLTGYTF	TGTGCCAGCAGCCCCGGACAAACCTTGACCGGCTACACCTTC
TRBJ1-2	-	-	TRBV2	CASSPGEDYGYTF	TGTGCCAGCAGTCCGGGGGAGGACTATGGCTACACCTTC
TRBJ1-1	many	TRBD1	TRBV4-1	CASRGQLKNTEAFF	TGCGCCAGCAGGGGACAGCTAAAAAACACTGAAGCTTTCTTT
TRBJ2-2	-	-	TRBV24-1	CATARELFF	TGTGCCACCGCCAGGGAGCTGTTTTTT
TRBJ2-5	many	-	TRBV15	CATSRDQGGWETQYF	TGTGCCACCAGCAGAGATCAGGGGGGTTGGGAGACCCAGTACTTC
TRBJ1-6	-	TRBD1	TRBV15	CATSEDRAANSPLHF	TGTGCCACCAGCGAGGACAGGGCAGCGAATTCACCCCTCCACTTT
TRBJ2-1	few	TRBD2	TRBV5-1	CASSLGSSGRDEQFF	TGCGCCAGCAGCTTGGGAAGTAGCGGGAGGGATGAGCAGTTCTTC
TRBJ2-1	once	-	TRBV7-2	CASSLASGLTYNEQFF	TGTGCCAGCAGCTTAGCGTCGGGACTTACATACAATGAGCAGTTCTTC
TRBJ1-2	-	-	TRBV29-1	CSLVTGYGYTF	TGCAGCTTGGTGACAGGCTACGGCTACACCTTC
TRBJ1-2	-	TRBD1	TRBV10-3	CAISDGQGSDGYTF	TGTGCCATCAGTGATGGACAGGGAAGCGACGGCTACACCTTC
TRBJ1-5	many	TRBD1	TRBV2	CASSLQGVGQPQHF	TGTGCCAGCAGCCTTCAGGGGGTAGGTCAGCCCCAGCATTTT
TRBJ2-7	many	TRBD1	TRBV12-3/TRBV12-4	CASSKPQGQGHEQYF	TGTGCCAGCAGTAAACCTCAGGGACAGGGGCACGAGCAGTACTTC
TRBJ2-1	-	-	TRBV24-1	CATSAESSYNEQFF	TGTGCCACCAGTGCCGAAAGCTCCTACAATGAGCAGTTCTTC
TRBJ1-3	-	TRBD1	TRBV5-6	CASSLRQGYGYTIYF	TGTGCCAGCAGCTTGCGACAGGGCTATGGCTACACCATATATTTT
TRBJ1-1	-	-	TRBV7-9	CASSSLGSTEAFF	TGTGCCAGCAGCTCACTGGGGAGCACTGAAGCTTTCTTT
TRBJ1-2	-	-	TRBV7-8	CASSLAQGRRGYTF	TGTGCCAGCAGCTTAGCGCAGGGGCGGCGTGGCTACACCTTC
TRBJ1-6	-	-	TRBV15	CATSRDLGRANSPLHF	TGTGCCACCAGCAGAGATCTGGGCAGGGCTAATTCACCCCTCCACTTT
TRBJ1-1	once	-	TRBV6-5	CASSSASYDTEAFF	TGTGCCAGCAGTTCAGCCTCCTACGACACTGAAGCTTTCTTT
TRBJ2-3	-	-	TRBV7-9	CASSFNREGGTDTQYF	TGTGCCAGCAGCTTTAACAGGGAAGGGGGCACAGATACGCAGTATTTT
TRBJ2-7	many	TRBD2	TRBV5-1	CASSSILAGGPLNEQYF	TGCGCCAGCAGCTCGATACTAGCGGGAGGGCCACTAAACGAGCAGTACTTC
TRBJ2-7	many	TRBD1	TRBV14	CASSRRPGTGIDEQYF	TGTGCCAGCAGCAGACGGCCGGGGACAGGGATCGACGAGCAGTACTTC
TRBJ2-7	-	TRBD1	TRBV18	CASSPSTGGTFYEQYF	TGTGCCAGCTCACCATCCACAGGGGGAACTTTCTACGAGCAGTACTTC
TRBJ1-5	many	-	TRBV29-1	CSVGGGLGQPQHF	TGCAGCGTGGGGGGGGGCTTGGGGCAGCCCCAGCATTTT
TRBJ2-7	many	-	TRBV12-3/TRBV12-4	CASSKQANGYYEQYF	TGTGCCAGCAGTAAACAGGCAAACGGGTATTACGAGCAGTACTTC
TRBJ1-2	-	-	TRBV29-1	CSVEGDSGNTF	TGCAGCGTTGAGGGGGACTCTGGAAACACCTTC
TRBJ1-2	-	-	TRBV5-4	CASSLEPTRGYTF	TGTGCCAGCAGCTTGGAACCGACCCGTGGCTACACCTTC